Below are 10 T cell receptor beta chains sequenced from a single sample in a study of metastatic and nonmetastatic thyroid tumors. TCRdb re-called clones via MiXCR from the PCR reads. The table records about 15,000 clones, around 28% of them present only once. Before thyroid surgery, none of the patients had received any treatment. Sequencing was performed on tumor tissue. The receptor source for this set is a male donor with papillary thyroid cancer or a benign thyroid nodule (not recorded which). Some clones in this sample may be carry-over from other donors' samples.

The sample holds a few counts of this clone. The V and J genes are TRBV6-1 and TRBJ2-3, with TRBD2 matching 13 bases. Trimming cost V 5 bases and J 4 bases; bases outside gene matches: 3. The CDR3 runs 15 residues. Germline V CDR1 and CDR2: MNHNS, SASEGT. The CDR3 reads CASSTSGGGADTQYF. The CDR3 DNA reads TGTGCCAGCAGTACTAGCGGGGGGGGGGCAGATACGCAGTATTTT.

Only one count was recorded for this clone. In DNA, the CDR3 is TGTGCCAGCAGCTTACGGGGTGGGAACCAAGATATCCAGTACTTC. Protein sequence: CASSLRGGNQDIQYF. The chain couples TRBV7-2 to TRBJ2-5; weak D call: TRBD2 (5 bases). Trimming shortened V by 2 bases and J by 10 bases, and 20 bases separated the two germline ends. Germline V lookup: CDR1 SGHTA, CDR2 FQGNSA. The CDR3 consists of 15 residues.

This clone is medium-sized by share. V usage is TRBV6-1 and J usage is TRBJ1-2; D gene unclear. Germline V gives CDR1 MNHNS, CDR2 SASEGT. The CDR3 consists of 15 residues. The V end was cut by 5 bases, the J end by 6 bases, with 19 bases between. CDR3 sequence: CASSPGPRTNHGYTF. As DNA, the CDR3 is TGTGCCAGCAGTCCCGGTCCCAGGACGAACCATGGCTACACCTTC.

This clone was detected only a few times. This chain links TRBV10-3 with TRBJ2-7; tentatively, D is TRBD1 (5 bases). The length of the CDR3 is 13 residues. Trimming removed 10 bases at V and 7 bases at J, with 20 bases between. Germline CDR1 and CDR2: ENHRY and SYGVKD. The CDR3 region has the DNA TGTGCCACCGTAGCTAGGGGAACAGGAGAGCAGTACTTC. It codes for CATVARGTGEQYF.

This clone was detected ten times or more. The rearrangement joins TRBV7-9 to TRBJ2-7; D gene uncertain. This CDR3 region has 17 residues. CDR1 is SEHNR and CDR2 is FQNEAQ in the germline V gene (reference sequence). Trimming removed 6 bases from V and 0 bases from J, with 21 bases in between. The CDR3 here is CASSPSSPAANSYEQYF. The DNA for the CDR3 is TGTGCCAGCAGTCCCTCCTCCCCCGCGGCAAACTCCTACGAGCAGTACTTC.

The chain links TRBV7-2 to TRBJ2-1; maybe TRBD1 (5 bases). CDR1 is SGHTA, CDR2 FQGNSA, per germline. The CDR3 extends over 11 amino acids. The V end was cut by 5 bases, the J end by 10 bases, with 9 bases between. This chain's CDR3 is CASSLSGEQFF. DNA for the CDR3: TGTGCCAGCAGCCTCTCAGGGGAGCAGTTCTTC.

The CDR3 region has the DNA TGTGCCAGCAGCCATAGCCCGACAGGGGCAGGGTACGAGCAGTACTTC. Translated: CASSHSPTGAGYEQYF. V and J are TRBV11-1 and TRBJ2-7; 8 nucleotides align to TRBD1. The CDR3 is 16 amino acids. J lost 4 bases, V lost 5 bases, and 13 bases had no gene match. Germline CDR1 reads SGHAT; CDR2 reads FQDESV (reference sequence).

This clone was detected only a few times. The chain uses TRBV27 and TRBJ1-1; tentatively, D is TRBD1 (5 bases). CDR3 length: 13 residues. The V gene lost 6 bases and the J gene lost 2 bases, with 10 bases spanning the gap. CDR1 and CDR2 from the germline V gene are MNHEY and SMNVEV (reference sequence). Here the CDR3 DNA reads TGTGCCAGCAGCTTTACAGGTAACACTGAAGCTTTCTTT. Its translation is CASSFTGNTEAFF.

CDR3 sequence: CASSILSEQYF. CDR3 DNA: TGTGCCAGCAGCATACTCAGCGAGCAGTACTTC. The chain combines TRBV28 with TRBJ2-7; D is ambiguous. Germline V gene sequence: CDR1 MDHEN, CDR2 SYDVKM. The length of the CDR3 is 11 residues. V was cut by 6 bases and J by 6 bases, with 9 bases left in between.

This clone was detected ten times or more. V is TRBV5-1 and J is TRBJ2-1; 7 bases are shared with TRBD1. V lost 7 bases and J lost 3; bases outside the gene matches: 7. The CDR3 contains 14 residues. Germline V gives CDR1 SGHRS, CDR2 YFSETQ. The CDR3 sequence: CASRGPGGYNEQFF. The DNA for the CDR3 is TGCGCCAGCCGTGGGCCAGGGGGCTACAATGAGCAGTTCTTC. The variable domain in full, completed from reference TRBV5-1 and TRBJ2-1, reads KAGVTQTPRYLIKTRGQQVTLSCSPISGHRSVSWYQQTPGQGLQFLFEYFSETQRNKGNFPGRFSGRQFSNSRSEMNVSTLELGDSALYLCASRGPGGYNEQFFGPGTRLTVL.